The 11 T cell receptor beta chains reported below all come from one sample, sequenced in a study of T cells in Graves' hyperthyroidism and ophthalmopathy. The investigators amplified TCR beta CDR3 regions from RNA transcripts. The TCR CDR3 first-round RT-PCR relied on the HTBI primer set. MiXCR, applied by TCRdb to the multiplex PCR reads, yields one record per CDR3 protein. The data show hundreds of thousands of distinct CDR3 sequences, around 15% seen once. The source material was blood. Receptors were obtained from a woman between 18 and 29 years old with Graves' hyperthyroidism.

This clonotype showed up just a few times. Compared with germline, one end of the junction differs, possibly owing to a read error. The chain combines TRBV12-3 or TRBV12-4 with TRBJ1-5; 10 nucleotides match TRBD1. This CDR3 contains 19 residues. The CDR3 sequence is CASSYTTILQTGGNQPQHF. The CDR3 DNA follows: TGTGCCAGCAGTTACACTACTATTCTACAGACAGGGGGCAACCAGCCCCAGCATTTT.

The rearrangement uses TRBV7-9 and TRBJ1-4; no reliable D call. This CDR3 has 14 amino acids. V gave up 3 bases and J gave up 8 bases, with 13 bases separating them. Germline CDR1 is SEHNR and CDR2 is FQNEAQ (reference sequence). The CDR3 sequence: CASSFASTAEKLFF. CDR3 DNA sequence: TGTGCCAGCAGCTTTGCCAGCACGGCGGAAAAACTGTTTTTT.

This clonotype was seen ten or more times. V gene TRBV30 combines with J gene TRBJ1-1, with D uncertain. Germline lookup yields CDR1 GTSNPN and CDR2 SVGIG (reference sequence). The CDR3 loop spans 15 amino acids. Trimming removed 2 bases from V and 4 bases from J, with 17 bases in between. CDR3 nucleotides: TGTGCCTGGAGTCGCTCCCGGATATTGACCACTGAAGCTTTCTTT. Residues: CAWSRSRILTTEAFF.

The CDR3 DNA follows: TGTGCCAGCAGCTTAGTAGGGGGCGGGGGTGGCGAGCAGTACTTC. Its protein is CASSLVGGGGGEQYF. The rearrangement links TRBV7-9 to TRBJ2-7; TRBD1 or TRBD2 may be the D gene (7 bases each). CDR3 length equals 15 residues. V lost 1 base, J lost 6 bases, and 16 bases lay in between. The germline CDR1 and CDR2 sequences are SEHNR and FQNEAQ (reference sequence).

The chain employs TRBV20-1 and TRBJ2-1; TRBD2 agrees at 7 bases. The length of the CDR3 is 14 residues. The germline gives CDR1 DFQATT, CDR2 SNEGSKA (reference sequence). Trimming at V came to 5 bases and at J to 2 bases, leaving 6 bases not matched to a gene. Written as DNA, the CDR3 is TGCAGTGCTCCTAGCGGAGGGACCTACAATGAGCAGTTCTTC. Translated, it gives CSAPSGGTYNEQFF.

This clonotype turned up a few times. The chain combines TRBV28 with TRBJ2-7; 7 nucleotides align to TRBD2. V trimming: 5 bases; J trimming: 2 bases; junction bases outside the gene matches: 15. The CDR3 is made up of 17 amino acids. CDR1 MDHEN and CDR2 SYDVKM come from the germline V gene. CDR3 in amino acids: CASSTRLLSSGPYEQYF. In nucleotides, the CDR3 is TGTGCCAGCAGTACCCGCCTTCTGTCTAGCGGCCCCTACGAGCAGTACTTC. The full variable domain, with the rest looked up from reference TRBV28 and TRBJ2-7, is DVKVTQSSRYLVKRTGEKVFLECVQDMDHENMFWYRQDPGLGLRLIYFSYDVKMKEKGDIPEGYSVSREKKERFSLILESASTNQTSMYLCASSTRLLSSGPYEQYFGPGTRLTVT.

This clonotype was observed a handful of times. CDR3 loop: CASSPPPTNYGYTF. The CDR3 nucleotides are TGTGCCAGCAGCCCCCCCCCCACTAACTATGGCTACACCTTC. This chain links TRBV28 with TRBJ1-2; the D is unclear. Trimming shortened V by 6 bases and J by 0 bases, and 11 bases separated the two germline ends. Germline CDR1 reads MDHEN; CDR2 reads SYDVKM. The CDR3 sequence is 14 residues long.

This clonotype was seen a handful of times. This could be a read error, since a much larger clone is one nucleotide away. The J gene is TRBJ2-1, the V gene TRBV11-2; D may be TRBD2 (6 bases). The CDR3 totals 14 residues. The germline gives CDR1 SGHAT, CDR2 FQNNGV. The CDR3 is CASSPILASNEQLF. CDR3 bases: TGTGCCAGCAGCCCCATCCTAGCGTCCAATGAGCAGCTCTTC.

There are many counts of this clonotype. The chain is built from TRBV7-9 and TRBJ2-1; 11 positions match TRBD2. Germline-derived CDR1 and CDR2 are SEHNR and FQNEAQ (reference sequence). Trimming took 11 bases from V and 8 from J; bases not matched to a gene: 14. The CDR3 totals 15 residues. This chain's CDR3 is CAAVSGRAPFYEQFF. The CDR3 DNA sequence: TGTGCCGCCGTTAGCGGGAGGGCCCCGTTTTATGAGCAGTTCTTC.

V usage is TRBV2 and J usage is TRBJ1-4; 10 bases are shared with TRBD1. There are 14 residues in the CDR3. The junction had 4 bases not matched to a gene; V was cut back by 7 bases and J by 5 bases. CDR1 SNHLY and CDR2 FYNNEI come from the germline V gene. CDR3 DNA sequence: TGTGCCAGCACCAAGGACAGGGGGAATGAAAAACTGTTTTTT. Translating it yields CASTKDRGNEKLFF.

On this clonotype: This may arise from a read error, as a much more abundant clone is one base away. The CDR3 spells CASSRDRGNYGQYF. The CDR3 nucleotides read TGTGCCAGCTCAAGGGACAGGGGAAACTACGGGCAGTACTTC. V is TRBV18 and J is TRBJ2-7, with 10 positions matching TRBD1. The CDR3 contains 14 residues. The germline V gene has CDR1 KGHSH and CDR2 LQKENI.